This is a list of T cell receptor beta chains from one sample in a study of cytomegalovirus exposure and HLA in healthy donors. The repertoire was sequenced with immunoSEQ multiplex PCR; TCRdb's copy has only in-frame clones and lacks some. Here the sample spans 150,000 to 200,000 clones, 82% being singletons. The sample was PBMCs. These receptors all stem from a woman younger than 35 in good health and CMV-seronegative. CDR3s include the opening cysteine and the closing phenylalanine or tryptophan. D genes are given only for firm matches. Rows give clone size only sometimes, using once, few, many, or a class for an expanded clone.

D,size,length,J,V,DNA,CDR3
.,.,15,TRBJ2-2,TRBV7-9,TGTGCCAGCAGCTCCGCTGCTAGGAACACCGGGGAGCTGTTTTTT,CASSSAARNTGELFF
.,few,12,TRBJ2-1,TRBV7-3,TGTGCCAGCAGCGCCCAGGGTGATGAGCAGTTCTTC,CASSAQGDEQFF
.,.,13,TRBJ2-1,TRBV18,TGTGCCAGCTCCCGGGAGACAGCTAATGAGCAGTTCTTC,CASSRETANEQFF
.,.,14,TRBJ1-2,TRBV7-3,TGTGCCAGCAGCCCGGGATCCTTGGGGTATGGCTACACCTTC,CASSPGSLGYGYTF
TRBD2,.,14,TRBJ2-3,TRBV6-4,TGTGCCAGCAGTGTTTTTAGCGGGAGTGATACGCAGTATTTT,CASSVFSGSDTQYF
TRBD2,.,17,TRBJ2-2,TRBV19,TGTGCCAGTAGTGGGACTAGCGGGGTCAAGAGCACCGGGGAGCTGTTTTTT,CASSGTSGVKSTGELFF
.,.,12,TRBJ1-1,TRBV2,TGTGCCAGCAGTGGAATACGGGGAGAAGCTTTCTTT,CASSGIRGEAFF
.,.,15,TRBJ1-1,TRBV10-2,TGCGCCAGCAGTGAGAGGGGAACCCCGAACACTGAAGCTTTCTTT,CASSERGTPNTEAFF
.,.,14,TRBJ1-6,TRBV7-9,TGTGCCAGCAGCTTATGGGAGATGGGTTCACCCCTCCACTTT,CASSLWEMGSPLHF
.,.,11,TRBJ2-2,TRBV29-1,TGCAGCGTTCCGGACACCGGGGAGCTGTTTTTT,CSVPDTGELFF
TRBD1,once,15,TRBJ2-7,TRBV18,TGTGCCAGCCATGACCCGGGACAGATCTCCTACGAGCAGTACTTC,CASHDPGQISYEQYF
TRBD2,.,15,TRBJ2-1,TRBV7-3,TGTGCCAGCAGCTCGTCGACTAGCGGGAGATCTGAGCAGTTCTTC,CASSSSTSGRSEQFF
.,.,16,TRBJ2-1,TRBV27,TGTGCCAGCAGTACCCGGGTTGGGGGCGTAAACAATGAGCAGTTCTTC,CASSTRVGGVNNEQFF
TRBD1,.,15,TRBJ1-1,TRBV9,TGTGCCAGCAGTCGCACACAGGGGGCGGACACTGAAGCTTTCTTT,CASSRTQGADTEAFF
.,.,14,TRBJ1-2,TRBV7-2,TGTGCCAGCAGCTTAGAGAAAAGCTTGCTTGGCTACACCTTC,CASSLEKSLLGYTF
.,.,14,TRBJ1-2,TRBV6-5,TGTGCCAGCAGCCCCGGGGCGGGGGTATATGGCTACACCTTC,CASSPGAGVYGYTF
TRBD2,.,15,TRBJ2-5,TRBV5-4,TGTGCCAGCAGCGGAGCGGGGGTAAACCAAGAGACCCAGTACTTC,CASSGAGVNQETQYF
.,.,13,TRBJ2-7,TRBV7-9,TGTGCCAGCAGCCGAGGACTCAACTACGAGCAGTACTTC,CASSRGLNYEQYF
TRBD2,.,14,TRBJ2-1,TRBV7-9,TGTGCCAGCAGCTTCTCGACTAGCGGGCAGGAGCAGTTCTTC,CASSFSTSGQEQFF
.,.,14,TRBJ1-4,TRBV6-5,TGTGCCAGCAGACTCACTGCAACTAATGAAAAACTGTTTTTT,CASRLTATNEKLFF
TRBD1,.,15,TRBJ2-7,TRBV7-9,TGTGCCAGCAGCCCGTCGGACAGGGTTCCCTACGAGCAGTACTTC,CASSPSDRVPYEQYF
.,.,15,TRBJ1-1,TRBV7-9,TGTGCCAGCAGCTTAGCGCAAAGTGGCCACACTGAAGCTTTCTTT,CASSLAQSGHTEAFF
.,few,16,TRBJ2-3,TRBV4-2,TGTGCCAGCAGCCCTAGGACGGCAGGGAGCACAGATACGCAGTATTTT,CASSPRTAGSTDTQYF
TRBD1,.,17,TRBJ1-5,TRBV7-6,TGTGCCACCTCTTCAACACCCGGGACAGGAAGCAATCAGCCCCAGCATTTT,CATSSTPGTGSNQPQHF
TRBD1,.,13,TRBJ1-2,TRBV19,TGTGCCAGTACGACACAGGGGGCTGAGGGCTACACCTTC,CASTTQGAEGYTF
TRBD1,.,14,TRBJ1-2,TRBV27,TGTGCCAGCAGTGCCACGACAGGGGGCGCGGGCTACACCTTC,CASSATTGGAGYTF
.,few,13,TRBJ1-4,TRBV27,TGTGCCAGCAGTATCCGGACAGCCGAAAAACTGTTTTTT,CASSIRTAEKLFF
.,.,11,TRBJ2-1,TRBV20-1,TGCAGTGCTACGGGGTACAATGAGCAGTTCTTC,CSATGYNEQFF
TRBD2,.,12,TRBJ2-7,TRBV7-8,TGTGCCAGCAGCCGACTAGCGGGGAACCTCCTTTTC,CASSRLAGNLLF
TRBD2,.,15,TRBJ2-7,TRBV5-8,TGTGCCAGCAGCGGGGACGGAGCGGGGCTTTACGAGCAGTACTTC,CASSGDGAGLYEQYF
.,.,13,TRBJ1-1,TRBV7-9,TGTGCCAGCAGCCAACAGGGTCTCACTGAAGCTTTCTTT,CASSQQGLTEAFF
.,.,12,TRBJ2-3,TRBV13,TGTGCCAGCAGTCTTCTTACAGATACGCAGTATTTT,CASSLLTDTQYF
TRBD2,.,15,TRBJ2-7,TRBV27,TGTGCCAGCGGGCCTGGACTAGCGGGTTATCACGAGCAGTACTTC,CASGPGLAGYHEQYF
.,.,15,TRBJ1-1,TRBV10-1,TGCGCCAGCAGTGATATGGGTGCGGGGACCACTGAAGCTTTCTTT,CASSDMGAGTTEAFF
TRBD1,.,17,TRBJ2-5,TRBV25-1,TGTGCCAGCAGTGAATATAGTCCCGGGACAGGGACCCGGGCCCAGTACTTC,CASSEYSPGTGTRAQYF
.,.,16,TRBJ1-3,TRBV6-1,TGTGCCAGCAGTGACCTATACAGGAGCTCTGGAAACACCATATATTTT,CASSDLYRSSGNTIYF
.,.,10,TRBJ1-1,TRBV20-1,TGCAGTGCTAGCGCGGCTGAAGCTTTCTTT,CSASAAEAFF
.,.,11,TRBJ2-3,TRBV20-1,TGCAGTGCTATAGTAGTAGATACGCAGTATTTT,CSAIVVDTQYF
TRBD2,.,14,TRBJ2-1,TRBV2,TGTGCCAGCACTGCTCGGGGGGATTACAATGAGCAGTTCTTC,CASTARGDYNEQFF
.,.,16,TRBJ1-3,TRBV18,TGTGCCAGCTCACAAAGCGCGCCCGACTCTGGAAACACCATATATTTT,CASSQSAPDSGNTIYF
TRBD1,.,17,TRBJ1-4,TRBV7-9,TGTGCCAGCAGCTCGAAATGGGAGGGACAGGGGGTTGAAAAACTGTTTTTT,CASSSKWEGQGVEKLFF
.,.,15,TRBJ2-3,TRBV6-5,TGTGCCAGCAGTGTAAGACAGGCAGGCACAGATACGCAGTATTTT,CASSVRQAGTDTQYF
TRBD1,.,15,TRBJ1-1,TRBV19,TGTGCCAGTAGCGCCGGGACAGGGGGCCTCACTGAAGCTTTCTTT,CASSAGTGGLTEAFF
TRBD1,.,18,TRBJ1-1,TRBV4-1,TGCGCCAGCAGCCAAGAAGGTCCGGCAGGGGGCGAGGGCACTGAAGCTTTCTTT,CASSQEGPAGGEGTEAFF
.,once,14,TRBJ2-1,TRBV10-3,TGTGCCATCAGTGAAGTGGCCAGGCTCGGTGAGCAGTTCTTC,CAISEVARLGEQFF
TRBD2,.,14,TRBJ2-3,TRBV6-5,TGTGCCAGCAGTTACGGTAGCGGGACGGATACGCAGTATTTT,CASSYGSGTDTQYF
TRBD1,once,12,TRBJ2-7,TRBV27,TGTGCCAGCAGGCGTACAGGGGCCGAGCAGTACTTC,CASRRTGAEQYF
TRBD1,.,13,TRBJ1-2,TRBV14,TGTGCCAGCGGGACAGGGGGACTTTATGGCTACACCTTC,CASGTGGLYGYTF
.,.,14,TRBJ2-5,TRBV5-6,TGTGCCAGCAGCTCAATAGCGAACCAAGAGACCCAGTACTTC,CASSSIANQETQYF